The source of this T cell receptor beta chain is a study of blood T cell repertoires in COVID-19. On the study more broadly: COVID-19 samples collected from the United States, Italy and Spain covered acute and convalescent phases.

In germline, CDR1 is SGHNT, CDR2 YYREEE (reference sequence). The CDR3 runs 14 residues. The J segment lost 4 bases and the V segment lost 1 base, leaving 3 bases of the junction unmatched. The method was immunoSEQ multiplex PCR; TCRdb's version includes in-frame clones alone and lacks a portion of them. The sample records 350,000 or so clones, approximately 86% being singletons. V is TRBV5-4 and J is TRBJ2-5, with 8 bases fitting TRBD2. This receptor was taken from a woman in her forties with acute COVID-19. The sample comprised PBMCs or T cells enriched from blood (not recorded which). CDR3 in amino acids: CASSLIGGGETQYF. In DNA, the CDR3 is TGTGCCAGCAGCTTGATCGGGGGGGGAGAGACCCAGTACTTC.